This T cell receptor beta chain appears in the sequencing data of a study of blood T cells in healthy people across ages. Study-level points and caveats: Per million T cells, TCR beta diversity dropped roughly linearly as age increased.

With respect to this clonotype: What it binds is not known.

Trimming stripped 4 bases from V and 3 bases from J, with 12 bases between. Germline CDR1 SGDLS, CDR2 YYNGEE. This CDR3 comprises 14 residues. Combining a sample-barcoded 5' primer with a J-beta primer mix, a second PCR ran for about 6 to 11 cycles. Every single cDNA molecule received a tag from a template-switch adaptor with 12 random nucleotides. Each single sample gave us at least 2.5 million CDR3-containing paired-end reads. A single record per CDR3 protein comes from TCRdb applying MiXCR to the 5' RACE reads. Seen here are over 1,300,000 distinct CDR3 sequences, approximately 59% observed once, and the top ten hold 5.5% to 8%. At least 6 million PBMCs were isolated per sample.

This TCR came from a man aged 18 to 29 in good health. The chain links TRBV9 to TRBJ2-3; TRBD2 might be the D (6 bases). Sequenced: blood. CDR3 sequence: CASSTEGRTDTQYF. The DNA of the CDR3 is TGTGCCAGCAGCACGGAGGGGCGGACAGATACGCAGTATTTT.